The 10 T cell receptor beta chains listed next were all sequenced from one sample in a study of T cells after yellow fever vaccination. A single record per CDR3 protein comes from TCRdb applying MiXCR to the 5' RACE reads. Altogether 600,000 to 750,000 distinct CDR3 sequences are present, approximately 13% being singletons, with the ten largest covering about 16%. The input for sequencing was PBMCs, taken on the day of the yellow fever booster vaccination. These receptors originate from a young man who received the YFV17D yellow fever vaccine.

Only a few counts were recorded for this clonotype. V is TRBV18 and J is TRBJ1-1; D unresolved. V shed 6 bases and J shed 0 bases, with 5 bases lying between them. The CDR3 loop spans 12 amino acids. Germline V gene lookup returns CDR1 KGHSH and CDR2 LQKENI. CDR3 nucleotide sequence: TGTGCCAGCTCTACTATGAACACTGAAGCTTTCTTT. It encodes CASSTMNTEAFF.

The sample holds a few counts of this clonotype. This chain joins TRBV11-2 and TRBJ1-3, with D uncertain. Germline V gene sequence: CDR1 SGHAT, CDR2 FQNNGV. V lost 4 bases and J lost 4, with 8 bases in between. The length of the CDR3 is 13 residues. DNA of the CDR3: TGTGCCAGCAGCTCCGAGAGAGGAAACACCATATATTTT. Protein: CASSSERGNTIYF.

This clonotype was seen only once. The chain employs TRBV25-1 and TRBJ2-1, with D maybe TRBD2 (5 bases). V lost 1 base to trimming and J lost 7 bases, with 14 bases between them. CDR1 is MGHDK and CDR2 is SYGVNS in the germline V gene. The CDR3 is made up of 15 amino acids. The CDR3 spells CASSESRASRNEQFF. The CDR3 region has the DNA TGTGCCAGCAGTGAATCTAGGGCTAGCCGGAATGAGCAGTTCTTC.

This clonotype was detected many times. The chain couples TRBV12-3 or TRBV12-4 to TRBJ1-1; D not resolved. V lost 6 bases and J 6 bases, leaving 11 bases between the germline ends. The CDR3 consists of 12 residues. The CDR3 loop reads CASRGAGSEAFF. CDR3 in DNA: TGTGCCAGCAGAGGCGCCGGCTCTGAAGCTTTCTTT.

This sequence joins TRBV5-8 and TRBJ2-2; D gene unclear. This CDR3 spans 16 amino acids. Germline CDR1 and CDR2: SGHTS and YDEGEE. Trimming shortened V by 0 bases and J by 2 bases, and 11 bases separated the two germline ends. The CDR3 here is CASSLGTTLNTGELFF. The CDR3 nucleotides are TGTGCCAGCAGCTTGGGGACGACTCTAAACACCGGGGAGCTGTTTTTT.

The chain couples TRBV15 to TRBJ2-1; 10 positions match TRBD2. Germline loops: CDR1 LNHNV, CDR2 YYDKDF (reference sequence). V gave up 5 bases and J gave up 6 bases; unmatched junction bases: 16. This CDR3 spans 18 amino acids. The CDR3 nucleotides are TGTGCCACCAGCCAGTACTCTAGCGGGAGAGGGCGGGGCAATGAGCAGTTCTTC. Protein sequence: CATSQYSSGRGRGNEQFF.

This clonotype was seen a few times. The chain uses TRBV12-3 or TRBV12-4 and TRBJ2-7; 11 nucleotides match TRBD2. Germline trimming cut 6 bases from V and 6 bases from J; bases unmatched to any gene: 10. This CDR3 has 15 residues. The CDR3 is CASRKLAGGLVEQYF. CDR3 sequence (DNA): TGTGCCAGCAGAAAGCTAGCGGGAGGCCTGGTCGAGCAGTACTTC.

This clonotype occurred once. The CDR3 loop reads CAWSRGELTDTQYF. CDR3 DNA: TGTGCCTGGAGTCGCGGGGAACTCACAGATACGCAGTATTTT. This chain uses TRBV30 with TRBJ2-3; possibly TRBD2 for D (6 bases). The germline CDR1 and CDR2 sequences are GTSNPN and SVGIG (reference sequence). The CDR3 loop spans 14 amino acids. V gave up 2 bases and J gave up 2 bases, with 11 bases separating them.

V usage is TRBV6-5 and J usage is TRBJ1-6; tentative D call: TRBD1 (5 bases). The CDR3 length is 14 residues. The V gene's germline CDR1 is MNHEY and CDR2 SVGAGI. V shed 0 bases and J shed 8 bases, with 8 bases lying between them. In DNA form, the CDR3 reads TGTGCCAGCAGTTACTCGGGACCTTATTCACCCCTCCACTTT. Protein: CASSYSGPYSPLHF.

The chain uses TRBV6-1 and TRBJ2-7, with a tentative D call TRBD2 (6 bases). CDR1 is MNHNS, CDR2 SASEGT, per germline. The CDR3 is 19 residues long. The V gene lost 6 bases and the J gene lost 4 bases, with 31 bases spanning the gap. CDR3 DNA sequence: TGTGCCAGCAGATTCGATCCCCCATCTACTAGCAGACCCAGATACGAGCAGTACTTC. Translation gives CASRFDPPSTSRPRYEQYF.